Presented here are 29 T cell receptor beta chains from one specimen sequenced in a study of cytomegalovirus exposure and HLA in healthy donors. The method was immunoSEQ multiplex PCR; TCRdb's version includes in-frame clones alone and lacks a portion of them. This repertoire shows 65,000 to 85,000 clones, around 95% found once; its top ten account for approximately 0.73%. The sequenced material came from PBMCs. The source is a woman aged 18-30 years in good health and CMV-seronegative.

The genes are TRBV5-1 and TRBJ2-1; tentatively, D is TRBD2 (6 bases). Germline CDR1 and CDR2: SGHRS and YFSETQ. The CDR3 is 16 amino acids. V gave up 3 bases and J gave up 0 bases, with 13 bases separating them. The DNA for the CDR3 is TGCGCCAGCAGCTGGGGGGACGTGAGCTCCTACAATGAGCAGTTCTTC. As protein: CASSWGDVSSYNEQFF.

The chain employs TRBV7-2 and TRBJ2-5, with D possibly TRBD2 on 5 matching bases. The CDR3 length is 14 residues. CDR1 SGHTA and CDR2 FQGNSA come from the germline V gene. The V end lost 0 bases, the J end lost 2 bases, and 7 bases lay between the germline ends. Here the CDR3 reads CASSLAGLQETQYF. DNA for the CDR3: TGTGCCAGCAGCTTAGCCGGACTTCAAGAGACCCAGTACTTC.

The V call is TRBV7-2, the J call TRBJ2-3; perhaps TRBD2 as D (6 bases). V gave up 4 bases and J gave up 2 bases, with 13 bases separating them. Per the germline V gene, CDR1 is SGHTA and CDR2 is FQGNSA. This CDR3 region has 15 residues. CDR3 sequence (DNA): TGTGCCAGCAGCTCCGGGACTTTCTTCACAGATACGCAGTATTTT. This sequence encodes CASSSGTFFTDTQYF.

This rearrangement joins TRBV10-3 to TRBJ2-5; TRBD1 is a possible D gene (8 bases). Germline V CDR1 and CDR2: ENHRY, SYGVKD. This CDR3 comprises 13 residues. V was shortened by 2 bases and J by 8 bases, with 12 bases between the two germline ends. DNA for the CDR3: TGTGCCATCAGTGAGACAGGGGGGGTCACCCAGTACTTC. Protein: CAISETGGVTQYF.

This clone occurred a few times. The rearrangement joins TRBV7-7 to TRBJ2-5; possible D gene TRBD1, 6 bases. The germline gives CDR1 SSHAT, CDR2 FNYEAQ (reference sequence). The CDR3 totals 14 residues. V dropped 6 bases and J dropped 2 bases, with 13 bases sitting between them. In DNA, the CDR3 is TGTGCCAGCAGTCAATCCGGGACACAAGAGACCCAGTACTTC. Residues: CASSQSGTQETQYF.

The V call is TRBV5-1, the J call TRBJ1-3; tentative D call: TRBD1 (6 bases). This CDR3 has 16 amino acids. CDR1 is SGHRS and CDR2 is YFSETQ in the germline V gene. Trimming removed 6 bases from V and 0 bases from J, with 16 bases in between. The CDR3 here is CASNPGHEISGNTIYF. The CDR3, as DNA: TGCGCCAGCAACCCGGGACACGAAATCTCTGGAAACACCATATATTTT.

In nucleotides, the CDR3 is TGTGCCAGCATCAGGGCCGTCTCTGGAAACACCATATATTTT. This codes for CASIRAVSGNTIYF. The rearrangement links TRBV28 to TRBJ1-3; maybe TRBD1 (5 bases). The V gene lost 7 bases and the J gene lost 0 bases, with 10 bases spanning the gap. The V gene's germline CDR1 is MDHEN and CDR2 SYDVKM. This CDR3 has 14 residues.

The CDR3, as DNA: TGTGCCAGCAGTTTGGGGCGAGGGGACACGGCAGATACGCAGTATTTT. This codes for CASSLGRGDTADTQYF. The chain is built from TRBV27 and TRBJ2-3; possibly TRBD1 for D (6 bases). Germline CDR1 MNHEY, CDR2 SMNVEV (reference sequence). The germline V and J ends were trimmed by 3 bases and 4 bases, with 17 bases remaining between them. CDR3 length: 16 residues.

The chain uses TRBV4-3 and TRBJ2-7; 15 bases map to TRBD2. The CDR3 spans 16 residues. Germline V gene sequence: CDR1 LGHNA, CDR2 YSLEER. V trimming: 3 bases; J trimming: 2 bases; junction bases outside the gene matches: 2. For the CDR3, the DNA is TGCGCCAGCAGCCACAGGACTAGCGGGAGGGCCTACGAGCAGTACTTC. Translating it yields CASSHRTSGRAYEQYF.

The chain employs TRBV6-6 and TRBJ2-7; no reliable D call. Germline assignment: CDR1 MNHNY and CDR2 SVGAGI (reference sequence). The CDR3 is made up of 13 amino acids. V was shortened by 2 bases and J by 2 bases, with 7 bases between the two germline ends. Here the CDR3 DNA reads TGTGCCAGCAGTTACATGGGCACCTACGAGCAGTACTTC. Translated, it gives CASSYMGTYEQYF.

The CDR3 loop reads CASDQGGQNEQFF. DNA of the CDR3: TGCGCCAGCGACCAGGGGGGTCAAAATGAGCAGTTCTTC. V is TRBV5-1 and J is TRBJ2-1, with a weak D call TRBD1 (7 bases). The CDR3 extends over 13 amino acids. Per the germline V gene, CDR1 is SGHRS and CDR2 is YFSETQ. The V end lost 7 bases, the J end lost 7 bases, and 15 bases lay between the germline ends.

The rearrangement uses TRBV4-1 and TRBJ2-5; 7 positions match TRBD2. The germline CDR1 and CDR2 sequences are MGHRA and YSYEKL. CDR3 length equals 15 residues. Unmatched junction bases numbered 6, after V lost 1 base and J lost 4 bases. Here the CDR3 reads CASSQGTGGVETQYF. The CDR3 DNA is TGCGCCAGCAGCCAAGGGACGGGAGGCGTAGAGACCCAGTACTTC.

This clone has more than one count but fewer than ten. The chain has TRBV19 and TRBJ1-2; 10 nucleotides agree with TRBD1. This CDR3 comprises 16 residues. Trimming cost V 9 bases and J 3 bases; bases outside gene matches: 13. CDR1 LNHDA and CDR2 SQIVND come from the germline V gene (reference sequence). CDR3: CARPQGQGTGHYGYTF. The CDR3 coding sequence is TGTGCCAGACCTCAGGGACAGGGGACCGGCCACTATGGCTACACCTTC.

V usage is TRBV4-3 and J usage is TRBJ2-7, with D unresolved. The germline CDR1 and CDR2 sequences are LGHNA and YSLEER. The CDR3 runs 16 residues. V was cut by 0 bases and J by 2 bases, with 14 bases left in between. CDR3 loop: CASSQDTAAFPYEQYF. In nucleotides, the CDR3 is TGCGCCAGCAGCCAAGATACGGCAGCGTTCCCCTACGAGCAGTACTTC.

The chain links TRBV27 to TRBJ1-1; D unresolved. This CDR3 region has 18 residues. CDR1 is MNHEY, CDR2 SMNVEV, per germline (reference sequence). Trimming removed 7 bases from V and 0 bases from J, with 24 bases in between. This CDR3 reads CASINRAGSTFMNTEAFF. CDR3 coding DNA: TGTGCCAGCATCAACCGTGCGGGGAGCACCTTCATGAACACTGAAGCTTTCTTT.

The chain couples TRBV19 to TRBJ1-6, with TRBD1 identical over 7 bases. CDR1 is LNHDA and CDR2 is SQIVND in the germline V gene (reference sequence). J gave up 6 bases and V 6 bases, and 5 bases lay outside the gene matches. This CDR3 has 14 amino acids. The CDR3 DNA reads as TGTGCCAGTAGGGGGACAGCCGGTAATTCACCCCTCCACTTT. This encodes CASRGTAGNSPLHF.

J is TRBJ1-2 and V is TRBV28; 7 nucleotides align to TRBD1. CDR3 length: 14 amino acids. V lost 5 bases to trimming and J lost 8 bases; unmatched junction nucleotides: 11. The germline CDR1 and CDR2 sequences are MDHEN and SYDVKM. This CDR3 is CASSPSDRVNGYTF. The CDR3, as DNA: TGTGCCAGCAGTCCCTCCGACAGGGTGAACGGCTACACCTTC.

This clone appeared once. The V and J genes are TRBV7-2 and TRBJ2-7; tentatively, D is TRBD2 (6 bases). Trimming left V 5 bases short and J 5 bases short, with 22 bases between. The germline V gene has CDR1 SGHTA and CDR2 FQGNSA. CDR3 length: 16 amino acids. The CDR3 region is CASSQPRRASRHEQYF. CDR3 coding DNA: TGTGCCAGCAGCCAACCTCGGAGGGCGTCTAGGCACGAGCAGTACTTC.

The chain has TRBV5-1 and TRBJ2-5; D call uncertain. Trimming cost V 0 bases and J 13 bases, with 16 bases left between them. The CDR3 contains 13 residues. Per the germline V gene, CDR1 is SGHRS and CDR2 is YFSETQ. In DNA form, the CDR3 reads TGCGCCAGCAGCTTGGGGGTTAGTCGAGAGGTGTACTTC. Protein: CASSLGVSREVYF. Complete variable domain (other parts from reference TRBV5-1 and TRBJ2-5): KAGVTQTPRYLIKTRGQQVTLSCSPISGHRSVSWYQQTPGQGLQFLFEYFSETQRNKGNFPGRFSGRQFSNSRSEMNVSTLELGDSALYLCASSLGVSREVYFGPGTRLLVL.

The sample holds one count of this clone. This chain links TRBV28 with TRBJ2-1; D perhaps matches TRBD1 (5 bases). The CDR3 is made up of 14 amino acids. Per germline, CDR1 MDHEN and CDR2 SYDVKM. Trimming stripped 6 bases from V and 4 bases from J, with 13 bases between. CDR3 DNA: TGTGCCAGCAGGATACCAGGACATTACAATGAGCAGTTCTTC. This translates into CASRIPGHYNEQFF.

This clone was seen a single time. The chain carries TRBV7-9 and TRBJ2-1; TRBD1 matches 9 bases. The CDR3 contains 15 residues. Looked up from germline, CDR1 is SEHNR and CDR2 is FQNEAQ (reference sequence). J gave up 8 bases and V 3 bases, and 8 bases lay outside the gene matches. This chain's CDR3 is CASSFRTGVADEQFF. The DNA of the CDR3 is TGTGCCAGCAGCTTTCGGACAGGGGTAGCGGATGAGCAGTTCTTC.

This clone has just a few counts. CDR3: CASSMGVWNLFF. The CDR3 region has the DNA TGTGCCAGTAGTATGGGCGTTTGGAATCTGTTCTTC. The chain combines TRBV19 with TRBJ2-1; no clear D. V was pared by 3 bases and J by 15 bases, with 15 bases between. The CDR3 runs to 12 residues. CDR1 and CDR2 from the germline V gene are LNHDA and SQIVND (reference sequence).

V gene TRBV6-5 combines with J gene TRBJ2-4, with TRBD2 matching 9 bases. Germline V gene sequence: CDR1 MNHEY, CDR2 SVGAGI. The CDR3 is made up of 13 amino acids. The V and J ends lost 6 bases and 6 bases, in that order; junction bases with no gene match: 3. CDR3 in amino acids: CASRAGLANIQYF. CDR3 coding DNA: TGTGCCAGCAGGGCGGGACTAGCAAACATTCAGTACTTC.

The gene calls are TRBV5-1 and TRBJ1-2, with D possibly being TRBD1 (5 bases). The CDR3 is 13 amino acids. The V gene's germline CDR1 is SGHRS and CDR2 YFSETQ. Trimming stripped 0 bases from V and 8 bases from J, with 11 bases between. CDR3 in amino acids: CASSLAGEHGYTF. The DNA for the CDR3 is TGCGCCAGCAGCTTGGCGGGGGAGCACGGCTACACCTTC.

The chain recombines TRBV29-1 with TRBJ1-1; D unresolved. In germline, CDR1 is SQVTM, CDR2 ANQGSEA. The length of the CDR3 is 11 residues. Deletions cut 7 bases from V and 7 bases from J, with 13 bases between. This CDR3 reads CSAEADFEAFF. DNA for the CDR3: TGCAGCGCCGAGGCCGACTTTGAAGCTTTCTTT.

This clone has a single count. The rearrangement uses TRBV6-6 and TRBJ1-2; tentatively, D is TRBD1 (6 bases). In germline, CDR1 is MNHNY, CDR2 SVGAGI (reference sequence). The CDR3 is 13 amino acids. Trimming removed 6 bases from V and 4 bases from J, with 12 bases in between. CDR3 region: CASRDGGAYGYTF. The CDR3 region has the DNA TGTGCCAGCAGGGACGGGGGGGCCTATGGCTACACCTTC.

The genes are TRBV5-4 and TRBJ1-1; unclear D gene. The CDR3 sequence is 14 residues long. Germline CDR1 SGHNT, CDR2 YYREEE (reference sequence). Trimming stripped 1 base from V and 0 bases from J, with 7 bases between. CDR3 residues: CASSLLSLNTEAFF. The CDR3 bases are TGTGCCAGCAGCTTGCTTTCCCTGAACACTGAAGCTTTCTTT.

The J gene is TRBJ1-1, the V gene TRBV7-9; unclear D gene. V lost 4 bases to trimming and J lost 1 base, with 13 bases between them. The CDR3 sequence is 15 residues long. Germline values: CDR1 SEHNR, CDR2 FQNEAQ (reference sequence). The CDR3 nucleotides are TGTGCCAGCAGCTCCCCGGTGGAGGGGAACACTGAAGCTTTCTTT. The encoded protein is CASSSPVEGNTEAFF.

The chain uses TRBV25-1 and TRBJ2-2; 8 bases are a match to TRBD1. The CDR3 is 13 residues long. Germline CDR1 reads MGHDK; CDR2 reads SYGVNS. Germline trimming cut 6 bases from V and 8 bases from J; bases unmatched to any gene: 5. In DNA, the CDR3 is TGTGCCAGCAGGGACAGGGAGTCGGGGGAGCTGTTTTTT. Translating gives CASRDRESGELFF. Drawing the rest from reference TRBV25-1 and TRBJ2-2, the complete variable domain is EADIYQTPRYLVIGTGKKITLECSQTMGHDKMYWYQQDPGMELHLIHYSYGVNSTEKGDLSSESTVSRIRTEHFPLTLESARPSHTSQYLCASRDRESGELFFGEGSRLTVL.